This T cell receptor beta chain stems from a study of CD8 T cells in Susac syndrome. Trimming took off 10 bases at V and 8 bases at J, with 11 bases between the two ends. Per germline, CDR1 SNHLY and CDR2 FYNNEI. This CDR3 spans 10 amino acids. Recently defined diagnostic criteria classed the Susac syndrome patients as definite or probable. Random hexamers primed reverse transcription of about 0.45 to 1 ug RNA. TCRdb analysed the immunoSEQ multiplex PCR reads with MiXCR anew, one entry per CDR3 protein. Here the sample spans roughly 80,000 distinct CDR3 sequences, roughly 95% being singletons. The receptor was isolated from a human donor with Susac syndrome. The sample comprised CD8+ T cells from PBMCs. The chain has TRBV2 and TRBJ2-5, with TRBD1 as a possible D gene (5 bases). The CDR3 protein is CATQDRTQYF. The CDR3 nucleotides are TGTGCCACCCAAGACAGAACCCAGTACTTC.